The rows below give T cell receptor beta chains drawn from one sample of a study of T cell changes during pregnancy in multiple sclerosis. Libraries were prepared by immunoSEQ multiplex PCR; TCRdb keeps only in-frame clonotypes and omits some of them. This sample yields approximately 40,000 clones, of which roughly 90% are seen a single time; 5.5% belongs to the top ten. The sequencing here drew on CD8+ T cells from peripheral blood mononuclear cells, taken in the third trimester of pregnancy. These receptor sequences come from a female donor with multiple sclerosis, enrolled in a pregnancy study. CDR3s include the opening cysteine and the closing phenylalanine or tryptophan. D genes are given only for firm matches. The size entry is marked missing in some rows and otherwise reads once, few, many or a size class.

CDR3aa	CDR3nt	j_gene	abundance	d_gene	v_gene
CASSLYQEKPEAFF	TGTGCCAGCAGTTTATATCAGGAAAAACCCGAAGCTTTCTTT	TRBJ1-1	few	-	TRBV28
CASSSRGDGELFF	TGTGCCAGCAGCAGCAGAGGTGACGGGGAGCTGTTTTTT	TRBJ2-2	-	-	TRBV5-6
CASSRHVEAYEQYF	TGCGCCAGCAGCCGCCACGTCGAGGCCTACGAGCAGTACTTC	TRBJ2-7	-	-	TRBV4-3
CASSYSQGFAEAFF	TGTGCCAGCAGTTACTCACAGGGGTTCGCTGAAGCTTTCTTT	TRBJ1-1	-	TRBD1	TRBV6-6
CASNGLAGTGELFF	TGTGCCAGCAATGGACTAGCGGGAACCGGGGAGCTGTTTTTT	TRBJ2-2	-	TRBD2	TRBV27
CASSKQGAQGGYTF	TGCGCCAGCAGCAAGCAGGGGGCCCAGGGGGGCTACACCTTC	TRBJ1-2	-	TRBD1	TRBV5-1
CASSFIPTSGRDNEQFF	TGTGCCAGCAGCTTTATTCCGACTAGCGGGAGAGACAATGAGCAGTTCTTC	TRBJ2-1	-	TRBD2	TRBV5-8
CASSSLQGDSEAFF	TGTGCCAGCAGTTCCCTACAAGGGGACTCTGAAGCTTTCTTT	TRBJ1-1	-	-	TRBV28
CASSLRDRGLRETQYF	TGTGCCAGCAGTTTAAGGGACAGGGGGCTTCGAGAGACCCAGTACTTC	TRBJ2-5	-	TRBD1	TRBV28
CASSYSPGRMDTEAFF	TGTGCCAGCAGTTACTCGCCAGGGCGGATGGACACTGAAGCTTTCTTT	TRBJ1-1	-	-	TRBV6-5
CASSLEQGYYGYTF	TGTGCCAGCAGCTTAGAGCAGGGGTACTATGGCTACACCTTC	TRBJ1-2	-	-	TRBV7-9
CASSIKQGASYNEQFF	TGTGCCAGTAGTATTAAGCAGGGGGCATCCTACAATGAGCAGTTCTTC	TRBJ2-1	-	TRBD1	TRBV19
CASSLGGQREAFF	TGTGCCAGCAGCTTGGGGGGACAGAGGGAGGCTTTCTTT	TRBJ1-1	few	TRBD1	TRBV7-6
CASSSGQGQAGNTIYF	TGTGCCAGCAGCTCTGGACAGGGACAGGCCGGAAACACCATATATTTT	TRBJ1-3	-	TRBD1	TRBV13
CASSFVLAGGPNTGELFF	TGTGCCAGCAGCTTTGTACTAGCGGGAGGGCCGAACACCGGGGAGCTGTTTTTT	TRBJ2-2	-	TRBD2	TRBV7-9
CASSPRGIKYNQPQHF	TGTGCCAGCTCACCAAGAGGAATAAAGTACAATCAGCCCCAGCATTTT	TRBJ1-5	-	-	TRBV18
CASSQAWSGETQYF	TGTGCCAGCAGCCAAGCGTGGAGTGGAGAGACCCAGTACTTC	TRBJ2-5	-	-	TRBV4-2
CASSLSLMNTEAFF	TGTGCCAGCAGTTTAAGCCTCATGAACACTGAAGCTTTCTTT	TRBJ1-1	-	-	TRBV28
CASSPGDYNEQFF	TGTGCCAGCAGTCCGGGGGACTACAATGAGCAGTTCTTC	TRBJ2-1	-	-	TRBV2
CASSQQGFSYNEQFF	TGCGCCAGCAGCCAACAGGGGTTCTCCTACAATGAGCAGTTCTTC	TRBJ2-1	-	-	TRBV4-3
CASSLTSGGSYNEQFF	TGTGCCAGTAGTCTAACTAGCGGAGGCTCCTACAATGAGCAGTTCTTC	TRBJ2-1	-	TRBD2	TRBV19
CASSSGQGINTQYF	TGTGCCAGCAGCTCTGGACAGGGGATCAATACGCAGTATTTT	TRBJ2-3	-	TRBD1	TRBV7-3
CASSLGAGAETQYF	TGTGCCAGCAGCTTAGGAGCGGGAGCGGAGACCCAGTACTTC	TRBJ2-5	-	TRBD2	TRBV7-2
CASSSLSGSADTQYF	TGTGCCAGCAGTTCCCTTAGTGGGAGCGCAGATACGCAGTATTTT	TRBJ2-3	-	-	TRBV6-6
CASSSMPGTATYEQYF	TGTGCCAGCAGCTCCATGCCCGGGACAGCCACCTACGAGCAGTACTTC	TRBJ2-7	-	TRBD1	TRBV11-3
CASSATGALHYNEQFF	TGCGCCAGCAGCGCGACAGGGGCCTTGCACTACAATGAGCAGTTCTTC	TRBJ2-1	-	TRBD1	TRBV5-1
CASSPGVDTGELFF	TGTGCCAGCAGCCCAGGGGTAGACACCGGGGAGCTGTTTTTT	TRBJ2-2	-	-	TRBV7-3
CASSPNSNQPQHF	TGTGCCAGCAGCCCCAATAGCAATCAGCCCCAGCATTTT	TRBJ1-5	-	-	TRBV7-6
CASSLREARRRGGYNEQFF	TGTGCCAGCAGCCTCCGTGAGGCTAGGCGCCGCGGGGGCTACAATGAGCAGTTCTTC	TRBJ2-1	-	TRBD2	TRBV11-3